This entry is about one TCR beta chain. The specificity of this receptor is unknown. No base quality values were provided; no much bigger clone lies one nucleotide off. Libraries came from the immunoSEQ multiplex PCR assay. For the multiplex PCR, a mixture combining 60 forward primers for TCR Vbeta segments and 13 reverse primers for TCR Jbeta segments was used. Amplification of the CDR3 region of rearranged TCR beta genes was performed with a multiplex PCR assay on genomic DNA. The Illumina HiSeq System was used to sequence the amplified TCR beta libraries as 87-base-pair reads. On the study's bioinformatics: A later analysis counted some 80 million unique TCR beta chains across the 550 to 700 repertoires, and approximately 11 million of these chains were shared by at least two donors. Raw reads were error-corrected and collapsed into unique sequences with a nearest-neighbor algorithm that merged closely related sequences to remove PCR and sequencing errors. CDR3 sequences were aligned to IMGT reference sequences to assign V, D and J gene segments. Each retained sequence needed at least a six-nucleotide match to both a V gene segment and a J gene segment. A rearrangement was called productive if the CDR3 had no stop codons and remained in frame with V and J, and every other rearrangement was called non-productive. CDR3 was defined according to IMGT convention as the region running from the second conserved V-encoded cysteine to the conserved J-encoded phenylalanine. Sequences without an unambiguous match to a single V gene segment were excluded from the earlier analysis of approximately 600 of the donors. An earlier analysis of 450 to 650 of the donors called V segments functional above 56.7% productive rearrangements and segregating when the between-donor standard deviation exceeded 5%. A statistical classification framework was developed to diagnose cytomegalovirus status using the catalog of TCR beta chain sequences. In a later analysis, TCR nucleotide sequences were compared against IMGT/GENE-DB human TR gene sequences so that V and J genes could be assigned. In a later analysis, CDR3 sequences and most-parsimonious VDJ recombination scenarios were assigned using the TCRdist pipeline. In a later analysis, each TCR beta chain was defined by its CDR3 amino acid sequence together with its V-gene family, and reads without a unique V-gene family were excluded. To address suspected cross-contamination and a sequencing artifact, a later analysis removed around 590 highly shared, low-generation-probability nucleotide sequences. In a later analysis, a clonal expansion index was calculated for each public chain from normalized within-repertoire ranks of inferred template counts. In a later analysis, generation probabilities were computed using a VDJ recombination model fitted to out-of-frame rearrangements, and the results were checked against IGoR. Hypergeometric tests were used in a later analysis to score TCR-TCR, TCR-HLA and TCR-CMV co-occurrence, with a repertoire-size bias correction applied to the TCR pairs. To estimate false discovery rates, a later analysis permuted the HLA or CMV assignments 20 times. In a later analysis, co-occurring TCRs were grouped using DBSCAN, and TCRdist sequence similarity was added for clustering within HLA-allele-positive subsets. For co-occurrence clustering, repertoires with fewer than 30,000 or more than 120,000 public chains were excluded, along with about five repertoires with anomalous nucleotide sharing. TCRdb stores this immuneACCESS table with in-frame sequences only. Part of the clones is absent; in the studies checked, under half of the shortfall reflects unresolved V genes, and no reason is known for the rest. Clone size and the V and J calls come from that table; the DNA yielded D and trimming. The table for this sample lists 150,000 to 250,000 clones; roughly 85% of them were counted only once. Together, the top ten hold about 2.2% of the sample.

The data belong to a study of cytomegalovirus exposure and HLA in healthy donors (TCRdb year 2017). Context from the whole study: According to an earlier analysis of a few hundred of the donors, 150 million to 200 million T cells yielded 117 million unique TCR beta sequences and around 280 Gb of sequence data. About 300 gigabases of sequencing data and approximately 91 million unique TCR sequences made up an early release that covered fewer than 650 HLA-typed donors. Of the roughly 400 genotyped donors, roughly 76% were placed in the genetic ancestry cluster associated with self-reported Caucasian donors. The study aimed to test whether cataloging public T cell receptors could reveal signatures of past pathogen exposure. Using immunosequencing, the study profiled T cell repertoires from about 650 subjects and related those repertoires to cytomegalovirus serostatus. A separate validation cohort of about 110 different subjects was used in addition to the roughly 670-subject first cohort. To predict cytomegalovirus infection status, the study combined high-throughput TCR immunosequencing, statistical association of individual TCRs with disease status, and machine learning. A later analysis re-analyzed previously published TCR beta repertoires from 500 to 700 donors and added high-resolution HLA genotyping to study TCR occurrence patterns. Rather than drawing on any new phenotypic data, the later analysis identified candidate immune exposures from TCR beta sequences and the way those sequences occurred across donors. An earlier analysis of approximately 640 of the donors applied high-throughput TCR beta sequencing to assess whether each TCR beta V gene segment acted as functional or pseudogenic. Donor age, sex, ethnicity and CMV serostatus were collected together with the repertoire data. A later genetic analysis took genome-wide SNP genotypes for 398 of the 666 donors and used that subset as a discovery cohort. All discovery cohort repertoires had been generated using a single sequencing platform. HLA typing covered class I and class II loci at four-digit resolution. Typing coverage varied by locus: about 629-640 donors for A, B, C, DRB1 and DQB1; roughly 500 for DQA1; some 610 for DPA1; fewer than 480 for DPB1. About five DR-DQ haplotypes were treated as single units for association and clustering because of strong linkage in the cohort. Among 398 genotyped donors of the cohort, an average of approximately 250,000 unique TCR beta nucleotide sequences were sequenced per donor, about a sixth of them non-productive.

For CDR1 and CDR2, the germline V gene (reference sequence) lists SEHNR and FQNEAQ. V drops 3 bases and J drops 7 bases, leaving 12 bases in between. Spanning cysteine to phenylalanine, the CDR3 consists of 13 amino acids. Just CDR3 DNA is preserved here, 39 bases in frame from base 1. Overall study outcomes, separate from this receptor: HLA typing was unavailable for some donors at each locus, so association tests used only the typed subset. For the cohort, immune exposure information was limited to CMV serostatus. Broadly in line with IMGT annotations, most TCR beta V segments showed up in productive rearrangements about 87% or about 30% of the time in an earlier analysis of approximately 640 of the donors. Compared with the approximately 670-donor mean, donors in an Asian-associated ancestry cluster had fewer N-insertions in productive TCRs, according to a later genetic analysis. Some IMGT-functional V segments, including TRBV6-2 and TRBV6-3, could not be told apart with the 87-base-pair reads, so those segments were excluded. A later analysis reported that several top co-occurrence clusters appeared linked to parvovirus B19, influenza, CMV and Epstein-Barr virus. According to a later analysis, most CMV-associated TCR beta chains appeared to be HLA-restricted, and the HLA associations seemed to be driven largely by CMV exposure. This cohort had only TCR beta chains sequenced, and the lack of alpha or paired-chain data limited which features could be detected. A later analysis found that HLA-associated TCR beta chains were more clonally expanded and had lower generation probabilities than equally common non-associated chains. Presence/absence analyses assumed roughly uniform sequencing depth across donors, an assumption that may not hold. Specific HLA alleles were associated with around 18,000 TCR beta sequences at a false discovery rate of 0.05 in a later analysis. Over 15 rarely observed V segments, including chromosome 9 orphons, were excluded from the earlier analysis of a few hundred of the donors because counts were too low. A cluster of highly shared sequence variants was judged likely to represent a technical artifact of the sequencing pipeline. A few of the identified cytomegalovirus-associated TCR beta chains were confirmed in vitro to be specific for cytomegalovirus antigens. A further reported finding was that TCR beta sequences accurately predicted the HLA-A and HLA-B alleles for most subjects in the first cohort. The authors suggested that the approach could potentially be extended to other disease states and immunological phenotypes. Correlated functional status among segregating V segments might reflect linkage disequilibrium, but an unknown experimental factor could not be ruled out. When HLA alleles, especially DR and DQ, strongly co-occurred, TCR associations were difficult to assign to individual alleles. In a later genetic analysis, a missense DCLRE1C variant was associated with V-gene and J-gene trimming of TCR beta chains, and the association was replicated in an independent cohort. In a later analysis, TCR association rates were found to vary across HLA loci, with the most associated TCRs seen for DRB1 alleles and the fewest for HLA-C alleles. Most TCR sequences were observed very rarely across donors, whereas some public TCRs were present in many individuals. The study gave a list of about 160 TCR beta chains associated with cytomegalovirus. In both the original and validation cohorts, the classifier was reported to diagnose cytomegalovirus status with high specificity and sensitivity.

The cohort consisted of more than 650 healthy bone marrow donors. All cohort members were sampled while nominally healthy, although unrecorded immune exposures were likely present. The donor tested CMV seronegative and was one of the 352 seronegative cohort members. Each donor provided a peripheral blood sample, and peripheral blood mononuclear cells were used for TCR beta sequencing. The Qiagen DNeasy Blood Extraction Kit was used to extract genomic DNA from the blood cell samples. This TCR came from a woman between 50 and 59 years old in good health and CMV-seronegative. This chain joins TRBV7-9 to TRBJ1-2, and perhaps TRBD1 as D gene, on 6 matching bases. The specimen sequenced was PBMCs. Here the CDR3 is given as CASSLRQDAGYTF. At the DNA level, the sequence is TGTGCCAGCAGCTTGCGACAGGACGCTGGCTACACCTTC.